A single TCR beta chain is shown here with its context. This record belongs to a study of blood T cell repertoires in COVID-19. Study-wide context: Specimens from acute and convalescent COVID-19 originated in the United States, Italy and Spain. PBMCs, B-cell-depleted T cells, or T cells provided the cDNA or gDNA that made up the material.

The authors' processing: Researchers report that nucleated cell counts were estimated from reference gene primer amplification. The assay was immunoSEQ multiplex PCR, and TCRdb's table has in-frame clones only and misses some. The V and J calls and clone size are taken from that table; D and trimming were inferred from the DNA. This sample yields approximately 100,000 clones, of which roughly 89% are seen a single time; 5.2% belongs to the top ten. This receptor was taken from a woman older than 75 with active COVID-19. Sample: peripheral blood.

This CDR3 reads CASSPPQKPHNEQFF. The CDR3, as DNA: TGTGCCAGCTCACCCCCACAAAAACCGCACAATGAGCAGTTCTTC. This chain joins TRBV18 and TRBJ2-1; D is unclear. Per the germline V gene, CDR1 is KGHSH and CDR2 is LQKENI. CDR3 length equals 15 residues. V dropped 3 bases and J dropped 5 bases, with 14 bases sitting between them.